The 30 T cell receptor beta chains below all came from one sample that was sequenced in a study of shared clonotypes between healthy human individuals. Naive-designated CD8 cells lacked CD45RO, were positively enriched for CCR7, and omitted terminally differentiated effector memory CD45RA+ cells. Profiled with immunoSEQ multiplex PCR; TCRdb holds only in-frame clones, not every one. The profile shows about 1,800,000 clones, approximately 94% of them singletons. The specimen sequenced was naive CD8+ T cells sorted from blood. The receptors here all came from a man between 18 and 29 years old in good health.

This chain connects TRBV28 to TRBJ1-3; 10 bases align to TRBD1. The CDR3 covers 16 residues. J gave up 2 bases and V 2 bases, and 3 bases lay outside the gene matches. Germline V gene data show CDR1 as MDHEN and CDR2 as SYDVKM. The CDR3 sequence is CASSLTGTGAGNTIYF. Here the CDR3 DNA reads TGTGCCAGCAGTTTAACAGGGACAGGGGCTGGAAACACCATATATTTT.

In this sample, this clone turned up once. The chain uses TRBV11-3 and TRBJ2-3, with TRBD1 as a possible D gene (6 bases). Per germline, CDR1 SGHNT and CDR2 YENEEA. The V gene lost 0 bases and the J gene lost 6 bases, with 10 bases spanning the gap. The CDR3 has 14 residues. The chain's CDR3 is CASSLDTGSDTQYF. In DNA, the CDR3 is TGTGCCAGCAGCTTAGATACAGGGTCTGATACGCAGTATTTT.

The V gene is TRBV4-1, the J gene TRBJ2-2; TRBD2 aligns across 8 bases. V trimming: 0 bases; J trimming: 4 bases; junction bases outside the gene matches: 4. The CDR3 totals 16 residues. Germline loops: CDR1 MGHRA, CDR2 YSYEKL. CDR3 amino acids: CASSQELAEFTGELFF. The DNA for the CDR3 is TGCGCCAGCAGCCAAGAACTAGCGGAGTTCACCGGGGAGCTGTTTTTT.

The rearrangement joins TRBV4-1 to TRBJ2-1; a weak D match, TRBD2 (6 bases). Germline V gene data show CDR1 as MGHRA and CDR2 as YSYEKL. V dropped 1 base and J dropped 10 bases, with 17 bases sitting between them. CDR3 size: 15 residues. The CDR3 nucleotides read TGCGCCAGCAGCCAAGGCGGAGGGGACGTTTGGGAGCAGTTCTTC. Residues: CASSQGGGDVWEQFF.

The chain joins TRBV18 to TRBJ2-5, with TRBD1 matching over 9 bases. This CDR3 spans 15 amino acids. Germline CDR1 is KGHSH and CDR2 is LQKENI. The ends lost 6 bases at V and 6 bases at J; junction bases unmatched: 11. This CDR3 is CASSAPGQGLKTQYF. DNA for the CDR3: TGTGCCAGCTCGGCCCCGGGACAGGGTTTGAAGACCCAGTACTTC.

The J gene is TRBJ2-5, the V gene TRBV7-9; D unresolved. This CDR3 contains 13 residues. Between the trimmed V and J ends, which lost 5 bases and 5 bases, there was a span of 12 bases. Germline CDR1 SEHNR, CDR2 FQNEAQ (reference sequence). CDR3 bases: TGTGCCAGCAGCGTACGGGCCGATGAGACCCAGTACTTC. Translating gives CASSVRADETQYF.

The rearrangement links TRBV6-5 to TRBJ2-7; TRBD2 might be the D (7 bases). V dropped 4 bases and J dropped 4 bases, with 17 bases sitting between them. CDR1 is MNHEY, CDR2 SVGAGI, per germline. The CDR3 runs to 15 residues. CDR3 DNA: TGTGCCAGCAGTTCCCCCCCGGGGGGCCTGTACGAGCAGTACTTC. It translates to CASSSPPGGLYEQYF.

The chain has TRBV6-5 and TRBJ2-7; 7 nucleotides match TRBD2. J gave up 7 bases and V 5 bases, and 11 bases lay outside the gene matches. CDR1 is MNHEY, CDR2 SVGAGI, per germline. CDR3 size: 14 residues. DNA for the CDR3: TGTGCCAGCAGTCTCCGGGGAGGGTCCATGGAGCAGTACTTC. Translating it yields CASSLRGGSMEQYF.

In DNA form, the CDR3 reads TGTGCCAGCAGTTTAATCAGGGAGGAATATAATTCACCCCTCCACTTT. Encoded protein: CASSLIREEYNSPLHF. The chain has TRBV28 and TRBJ1-6; TRBD1 is a possible D gene (5 bases). Germline V gives CDR1 MDHEN, CDR2 SYDVKM. Deletions cut 2 bases from V and 4 bases from J, with 12 bases between. CDR3 length: 16 residues.

This chain links TRBV6-5 with TRBJ2-5; D gene uncertain. CDR1 and CDR2 (germline): MNHEY, SVGAGI. V dropped 8 bases and J dropped 1 base, with 17 bases sitting between them. The CDR3 length is 15 residues. CDR3 sequence reads: CASQPRAGSQETQYF. The CDR3 DNA reads TGTGCCAGCCAACCTCGTGCCGGATCCCAAGAGACCCAGTACTTC.

The chain recombines TRBV7-6 with TRBJ2-7, with D possibly TRBD1 on 6 matching bases. Germline CDR1 SGHVS, CDR2 FNYEAQ. The ends were cut back, 3 bases at V and 3 bases at J, with 18 bases in the middle. This CDR3 spans 16 amino acids. The CDR3 DNA reads as TGTGCCAGCAGCTTTGGACAGATAGATTCCTACTACGAGCAGTACTTC. Its protein product is CASSFGQIDSYYEQYF.

The genes are TRBV19 and TRBJ1-1; maybe TRBD1 (6 bases). The germline V gene has CDR1 LNHDA and CDR2 SQIVND (reference sequence). V lost 1 base to trimming and J lost 6 bases, with 12 bases between them. CDR3 length equals 14 residues. The CDR3 sequence is CASSIGWGLPEAFF. The DNA for the CDR3 is TGTGCCAGTAGTATAGGGTGGGGGCTCCCTGAAGCTTTCTTT.

V is TRBV7-2 and J is TRBJ2-3; TRBD2 aligns across 8 bases. Germline loops: CDR1 SGHTA, CDR2 FQGNSA. Trimming took 1 base from V and 6 from J; bases not matched to a gene: 6. The CDR3 runs to 15 residues. The CDR3 nucleotides are TGTGCCAGCAGCTTAGGAGCGGGGGTTGGGGATACGCAGTATTTT. Translating gives CASSLGAGVGDTQYF.

The gene calls are TRBV5-1 and TRBJ2-3; 16 bases align to TRBD2. Germline values: CDR1 SGHRS, CDR2 YFSETQ. V dropped 4 bases and J dropped 1; count of bases not matched to a gene: 3. The CDR3 length is 17 residues. The CDR3 spells CASSLGTSGRGTDTQYF. The CDR3 DNA reads as TGCGCCAGCAGCCTCGGGACTAGCGGGAGGGGCACAGATACGCAGTATTTT.

This clone was seen just once. The chain links TRBV14 to TRBJ2-1; D is ambiguous. Germline V gene lookup returns CDR1 SGHDN and CDR2 FVKESK. The CDR3 runs 14 residues. The V and J ends lost 2 bases and 9 bases respectively, with 14 bases between them. The CDR3 bases are TGTGCCAGCAGCCAATGGGTGGATCAGAGTGAGCAGTTCTTC. Its protein product is CASSQWVDQSEQFF.

The chain joins TRBV7-9 to TRBJ2-1; D ambiguous. This CDR3 has 12 residues. The germline V gene encodes CDR1 SEHNR and CDR2 FQNEAQ (reference sequence). V was clipped by 5 bases and J by 8 bases, with 10 bases between them. The CDR3 here is CASSHFRDEQFF. The CDR3 bases are TGTGCCAGCAGCCACTTTAGAGATGAGCAGTTCTTC. The full variable domain, with the rest looked up from reference TRBV7-9 and TRBJ2-1, is DTGVSQNPRHKITKRGQNVTFRCDPISEHNRLYWYRQTLGQGPEFLTYFQNEAQLEKSRLLSDRFSAERPKGSFSTLEIQRTEQGDSAMYLCASSHFRDEQFFGPGTRLTVL.

A remark on this clone: The same CDR3 also results from other DNA sequences found in this sample. V gene TRBV5-1 combines with J gene TRBJ2-1; 9 bases map to TRBD2. The CDR3 runs 15 residues. The germline CDR1 and CDR2 sequences are SGHRS and YFSETQ. V shed 5 bases and J 0 bases; nucleotides not matched to a gene: 3. CDR3 DNA: TGCGCCAGCAGTTTTAGCGGGAGCTCCTACAATGAGCAGTTCTTC. Translation gives CASSFSGSSYNEQFF.

The chain is built from TRBV7-9 and TRBJ2-3, with a possible D match to TRBD2 (6 bases). The V gene lost 5 bases and the J gene lost 4 bases, with 13 bases spanning the gap. Germline V lookup: CDR1 SEHNR, CDR2 FQNEAQ (reference sequence). CDR3 length: 14 residues. The DNA of the CDR3 is TGTGCCAGCAGCCCACTAGGAGGGCCAGATACGCAGTATTTT. It specifies CASSPLGGPDTQYF.

This chain joins TRBV12-5 and TRBJ1-1; D possibly corresponds to TRBD1 (6 bases). Trimming removed 6 bases at V and 4 bases at J, with 18 bases between. The CDR3 sequence is 15 residues long. Germline lookup yields CDR1 LGHNT and CDR2 FRNRAP. This CDR3 reads CASGTPKQGVTEAFF. DNA for the CDR3: TGTGCTAGTGGGACCCCGAAACAGGGCGTCACTGAAGCTTTCTTT.

As to this clone: The same CDR3 is also encoded by other DNA sequences in this sample. V is TRBV28 and J is TRBJ2-7, with TRBD1 as a possible D gene (5 bases). The germline gives CDR1 MDHEN, CDR2 SYDVKM. V was pared by 4 bases and J by 3 bases, with 10 bases between. The CDR3 covers 13 residues. The CDR3: CASSWGTGYEQYF. The CDR3 DNA sequence: TGTGCCAGCAGTTGGGGCACTGGCTACGAGCAGTACTTC.

The chain has TRBV7-3 and TRBJ2-2; D remains unclear. The CDR3 has 14 amino acids. Germline loops: CDR1 SGHTA, CDR2 FQGTGA. V was shortened by 0 bases and J by 0 bases, with 2 bases between the two germline ends. The chain's CDR3 is CASSLTSNTGELFF. The CDR3 region has the DNA TGTGCCAGCAGCTTAACTTCGAACACCGGGGAGCTGTTTTTT. The variable domain in full, completed from reference TRBV7-3 and TRBJ2-2, reads GAGVSQTPSNKVTEKGKYVELRCDPISGHTALYWYRQSLGQGPEFLIYFQGTGAADDSGLPNDRFFAVRPEGSVSTLKIQRTERGDSAVYLCASSLTSNTGELFFGEGSRLTVL.

On this clone itself: Other DNA sequences within the sample encode an identical CDR3. The chain combines TRBV2 with TRBJ2-7, with TRBD1 matching 7 bases. In germline, CDR1 is SNHLY, CDR2 FYNNEI. V gave up 6 bases and J gave up 3 bases; unmatched junction bases: 2. The CDR3 contains 12 residues. This CDR3 reads CASRGTDYEQYF. For the CDR3, the DNA is TGTGCCAGCAGAGGGACAGACTACGAGCAGTACTTC. The full variable domain, in which reference TRBV2 and TRBJ2-7 provide the parts outside the CDR3, is EPEVTQTPSHQVTQMGQEVILRCVPISNHLYFYWYRQILGQKVEFLVSFYNNEISEKSEIFDDQFSVERPDGSNFTLKIRSTKLEDSAMYFCASRGTDYEQYFGPGTRLTVT.

The CDR3 DNA follows: TGTGCCAGCAGTACTCCGACTAGCGGGGGCAGCTCCTACGAGCAGTACTTC. Its translation: CASSTPTSGGSSYEQYF. The chain combines TRBV28 with TRBJ2-7, with 12 bases fitting TRBD2. The J segment lost 0 bases and the V segment lost 5 bases, leaving 8 bases of the junction unmatched. The CDR3 is 17 amino acids. CDR1 MDHEN and CDR2 SYDVKM come from the germline V gene. Full variable domain (remainder filled in from reference TRBV28 and TRBJ2-7): DVKVTQSSRYLVKRTGEKVFLECVQDMDHENMFWYRQDPGLGLRLIYFSYDVKMKEKGDIPEGYSVSREKKERFSLILESASTNQTSMYLCASSTPTSGGSSYEQYFGPGTRLTVT.

This clone appeared once. V gene TRBV11-2 combines with J gene TRBJ2-7; D is undetermined. Germline CDR1 is SGHAT and CDR2 is FQNNGV. V lost 1 base, J lost 9 bases, and 13 bases lay in between. This CDR3 comprises 13 residues. In DNA form, the CDR3 reads TGTGCCAGCAGCTTAGGTTCGGACGGCAGGCAGTACTTC. Its translation: CASSLGSDGRQYF.

The chain carries TRBV7-8 and TRBJ2-1; D gene uncertain. V lost 8 bases to trimming and J lost 0 bases, with 5 bases between them. CDR1 and CDR2 from the germline V gene are SGHVS and FQNEAQ. The CDR3 is made up of 12 amino acids. The CDR3 bases are TGTGCCAGCCTCAGCTCCTACAATGAGCAGTTCTTC. Translated, it gives CASLSSYNEQFF.

J is TRBJ1-1 and V is TRBV7-6; weak D call: TRBD1 (6 bases). Germline V CDR1 and CDR2: SGHVS, FNYEAQ. The CDR3 is 12 amino acids. Trimming stripped 2 bases from V and 7 bases from J, with 8 bases between. As DNA, the CDR3 is TGTGCCAGCAGCTTAAGGGGGGATGAAGCTTTCTTT. Translation gives CASSLRGDEAFF.

The chain uses TRBV28 and TRBJ2-5; a weak D match, TRBD2 (5 bases). V lost 5 bases to trimming and J lost 3 bases, with 16 bases between them. CDR3 length: 15 residues. CDR1 is MDHEN and CDR2 is SYDVKM in the germline V gene. CDR3 nucleotides: TGTGCCAGCAGTCCCCCGCCGGGAAGGGAAGAGACCCAGTACTTC. This gives the protein CASSPPPGREETQYF.

The chain couples TRBV4-1 to TRBJ2-7; TRBD1 matches at 7 bases. Germline assignment: CDR1 MGHRA and CDR2 YSYEKL. J lost 0 bases, V lost 5 bases, and 4 bases had no gene match. The CDR3 consists of 14 residues. CDR3 bases: TGCGCCAGCAGCTCGGGACAGAACTCCTACGAGCAGTACTTC. It translates to CASSSGQNSYEQYF.

The V and J genes are TRBV27 and TRBJ1-5; 7 bases align to TRBD1. CDR1 MNHEY and CDR2 SMNVEV come from the germline V gene (reference sequence). Germline trimming cut 6 bases from V and 0 bases from J; bases unmatched to any gene: 5. This CDR3 comprises 15 residues. This CDR3 reads CASSASGGSNQPQHF. The CDR3 coding sequence is TGTGCCAGCAGCGCCTCAGGGGGTAGCAATCAGCCCCAGCATTTT.

V and J are TRBV19 and TRBJ1-1; 8 positions agree with TRBD1. Germline CDR1 LNHDA, CDR2 SQIVND (reference sequence). V lost 0 bases and J lost 0; bases outside the gene matches: 6. The CDR3 is 17 amino acids. CDR3 DNA: TGTGCCAGTAGTATAGAGGAAGACAGGGGAATGAACACTGAAGCTTTCTTT. Translated, it gives CASSIEEDRGMNTEAFF.